The 31 T cell receptor beta chains listed next were all sequenced from one sample in a study of T cell changes during pregnancy in multiple sclerosis. The assay was immunoSEQ multiplex PCR, and TCRdb's table has in-frame clones only and misses some. This sample has about 69,000 clones, with around 94% found just once. The source was peripheral blood, collected in the third trimester of pregnancy. The receptors were gathered from a female donor in good health, enrolled as a control in a pregnancy study.

The chain employs TRBV30 and TRBJ1-1, with D tentatively TRBD1 (6 bases). This CDR3 comprises 15 residues. Trimming shortened V by 4 bases and J by 1 base, and 16 bases separated the two germline ends. In germline, CDR1 is GTSNPN, CDR2 SVGIG (reference sequence). CDR3 DNA sequence: TGTGCCTGGACCGTGCCCGGGACACAGAACACTGAAGCTTTCTTT. Translation: CAWTVPGTQNTEAFF.

The V and J genes are TRBV6-5 and TRBJ2-5; 7 bases align to TRBD1. The V gene end was trimmed by 5 bases and the J gene end by 5 bases; junction bases not matched to a gene: 11. Germline CDR1 reads MNHEY; CDR2 reads SVGAGI. The CDR3 extends over 15 amino acids. The CDR3: CASSRSQGTGETQYF. The CDR3 nucleotides are TGTGCCAGCAGTCGGTCACAGGGGACCGGGGAGACCCAGTACTTC.

The V and J genes are TRBV7-3 and TRBJ2-7; TRBD2 is a possible D gene (5 bases). CDR1 is SGHTA, CDR2 FQGTGA, per germline. The CDR3 consists of 15 residues. V gave up 4 bases and J gave up 8 bases, with 21 bases separating them. The CDR3 sequence is CASSSSKNRTLKQYF. The CDR3 DNA follows: TGTGCCAGCAGCTCCTCAAAAAATCGGACTTTGAAGCAGTACTTC.

V usage is TRBV7-3 and J usage is TRBJ2-3, with D maybe TRBD2 (6 bases). The CDR3 totals 16 residues. The germline V gene has CDR1 SGHTA and CDR2 FQGTGA. The V and J ends lost 0 bases and 2 bases respectively, with 12 bases between them. The CDR3 is CASSLTGWRDTDTQYF. CDR3 DNA: TGTGCCAGCAGCTTAACGGGTTGGCGGGACACAGATACGCAGTATTTT.

This clone was counted between two and nine times. The rearrangement joins TRBV7-2 to TRBJ2-3, with TRBD2 matching over 8 bases. Germline V gives CDR1 SGHTA, CDR2 FQGNSA. V lost 5 bases and J lost 3; bases outside the gene matches: 7. This CDR3 region has 15 residues. The CDR3 nucleotides are TGTGCCAGCAGCCGCCAAGGCGGGAGGACAGATACGCAGTATTTT. Translating it yields CASSRQGGRTDTQYF.

The chain links TRBV18 to TRBJ2-7; 10 bases map to TRBD2. Germline CDR1 and CDR2: KGHSH and LQKENI. After removal of 6 bases from V and 0 bases from J, the junction contained 2 bases not matched to a gene. This CDR3 comprises 14 residues. This CDR3 reads CASSGTSDSYEQYF. For the CDR3, the DNA is TGTGCCAGCTCTGGGACTAGCGACTCCTACGAGCAGTACTTC.

CDR3 DNA sequence: TGTGCCAGCAGTTTAGATTCGGAGGGGTCCCTGTACGAGCAGTACTTC. This sequence encodes CASSLDSEGSLYEQYF. The chain joins TRBV27 to TRBJ2-7; D is perhaps TRBD2 (6 bases). The CDR3 contains 16 residues. Trimming left V 2 bases short and J 4 bases short, with 18 bases between. Germline V lookup: CDR1 MNHEY, CDR2 SMNVEV (reference sequence).

The chain couples TRBV7-2 to TRBJ1-1; unclear D gene. Trimming removed 2 bases at V and 0 bases at J, with 4 bases between. CDR3 size: 13 residues. Germline assignment: CDR1 SGHTA and CDR2 FQGNSA. In nucleotides, the CDR3 is TGTGCCAGCAGCTTAACTGTGAACACTGAAGCTTTCTTT. It is translated as CASSLTVNTEAFF.

The chain employs TRBV9 and TRBJ2-1; 10 nucleotides agree with TRBD2. The CDR3 has 15 amino acids. Germline CDR1 reads SGDLS; CDR2 reads YYNGEE. V lost 2 bases to trimming and J lost 7 bases; unmatched junction nucleotides: 6. Here the CDR3 reads CASSVRLAGVNEQFF. DNA of the CDR3: TGTGCCAGCAGCGTTCGGCTAGCGGGAGTAAATGAGCAGTTCTTC.

The CDR3 loop reads CASSTRGSGNTIYF. Here the CDR3 DNA reads TGTGCCAGTAGTACCAGGGGCTCTGGAAACACCATATATTTT. V gene TRBV19 combines with J gene TRBJ1-3; D is perhaps TRBD1 (6 bases). Trimming pared 4 bases from V and 0 bases from J, leaving 7 bases between. The CDR3 runs 14 residues. Germline V gene data show CDR1 as LNHDA and CDR2 as SQIVND (reference sequence). Combining the CDR3 with reference TRBV19 and TRBJ1-3 gives the whole variable domain DGGITQSPKYLFRKEGQNVTLSCEQNLNHDAMYWYRQDPGQGLRLIYYSQIVNDFQKGDIAEGYSVSREKKESFPLTVTSAQKNPTAFYLCASSTRGSGNTIYFGEGSWLTVV.

J is TRBJ2-1 and V is TRBV10-3, with TRBD2 matching 15 bases. This CDR3 is 18 amino acids long. Trimming took 6 bases from V and 4 from J; bases not matched to a gene: 10. Germline V lookup: CDR1 ENHRY, CDR2 SYGVKD. The chain's CDR3 is CAISLGLAGGTGYNEQFF. The DNA of the CDR3 is TGTGCCATCAGCCTGGGACTAGCGGGAGGCACTGGTTACAATGAGCAGTTCTTC.

The CDR3 reads CASSLTGQRTGELFF. The DNA of the CDR3 is TGTGCCAGCAGCTTAACGGGACAGAGAACCGGGGAGCTGTTTTTT. This chain links TRBV7-3 with TRBJ2-2, with 7 bases fitting TRBD1. Germline V gene lookup returns CDR1 SGHTA and CDR2 FQGTGA. V shed 0 bases and J 5 bases; nucleotides not matched to a gene: 3. The CDR3 covers 15 residues.

The CDR3 spells CASTTGMNEQFF. CDR3 sequence (DNA): TGTGCCAGTACGACAGGGATGAATGAGCAGTTCTTC. This chain links TRBV6-1 with TRBJ2-1; 7 bases are a match to TRBD1. Trimming took 9 bases from V and 7 from J; bases not matched to a gene: 6. The CDR3 length is 12 residues. Germline V gene sequence: CDR1 MNHNS, CDR2 SASEGT.

The chain joins TRBV28 to TRBJ1-2; TRBD1 might be the D (5 bases). This CDR3 comprises 14 residues. CDR1 is MDHEN and CDR2 is SYDVKM in the germline V gene. Between the trimmed V and J ends, which lost 6 bases and 7 bases, there was a span of 18 bases. CDR3 protein: CASSQPWGLRGYTF. The CDR3 nucleotides are TGTGCCAGCAGCCAACCTTGGGGCCTCCGTGGCTACACCTTC.

V is TRBV4-2 and J is TRBJ2-7; TRBD2 agrees at 11 bases. This CDR3 has 14 amino acids. After removal of 6 bases from V and 4 bases from J, the junction contained 5 bases not matched to a gene. Germline assignment: CDR1 LGHNA and CDR2 YNFKEQ. The CDR3 DNA reads TGTGCCAGCAGAGAACTAGCGGGAGATTACGAGCAGTACTTC. Protein sequence: CASRELAGDYEQYF.

The gene calls are TRBV28 and TRBJ1-5; TRBD1 is a possible D gene (6 bases). Germline assignment: CDR1 MDHEN and CDR2 SYDVKM. The CDR3 is 15 amino acids. Trimming left V 5 bases short and J 0 bases short, with 11 bases between. CDR3 protein: CASSRDTNSNQPQHF. DNA of the CDR3: TGTGCCAGCAGTCGGGACACCAATAGCAATCAGCCCCAGCATTTT.

The chain's CDR3 is CASASGQGANTGELFF. CDR3 coding DNA: TGTGCTAGTGCCTCGGGACAGGGGGCTAACACCGGGGAGCTGTTTTTT. V gene TRBV12-5 combines with J gene TRBJ2-2; 12 nucleotides agree with TRBD1. V lost 7 bases to trimming and J lost 2 bases; unmatched junction nucleotides: 5. From germline, CDR1 is LGHNT and CDR2 FRNRAP. CDR3 size: 16 residues.

The CDR3 spells CASSIPIRGTSENTGELFF. For the CDR3, the DNA is TGTGCCAGCAGCATCCCGATTCGCGGGACTAGCGAGAACACCGGGGAGCTGTTTTTT. This chain links TRBV7-9 with TRBJ2-2; 10 bases agree with TRBD2. V trimming: 5 bases; J trimming: 1 base; junction bases outside the gene matches: 13. Germline assignment: CDR1 SEHNR and CDR2 FQNEAQ (reference sequence). This CDR3 region has 19 residues.

The chain couples TRBV2 to TRBJ1-2, with D possibly being TRBD1 (5 bases). Germline V CDR1 and CDR2: SNHLY, FYNNEI. V was trimmed by 2 bases and J by 5 bases, leaving 12 bases between them. This CDR3 is built from 14 residues. In nucleotides, the CDR3 is TGTGCCAGCAGTGAACAGGGTCTCGGATATGGCTACACCTTC. Translated, it gives CASSEQGLGYGYTF. Drawing the rest from reference TRBV2 and TRBJ1-2, the complete variable domain is EPEVTQTPSHQVTQMGQEVILRCVPISNHLYFYWYRQILGQKVEFLVSFYNNEISEKSEIFDDQFSVERPDGSNFTLKIRSTKLEDSAMYFCASSEQGLGYGYTFGSGTRLTVV.

This clone appeared once. J is TRBJ1-2 and V is TRBV7-9, with D uncertain. Germline V lookup: CDR1 SEHNR, CDR2 FQNEAQ (reference sequence). This CDR3 spans 12 amino acids. With 2 bases removed from V and 6 bases from J, the gap between germline ends came to 7 bases. CDR3 region: CASSLPRDGYTF. CDR3 DNA: TGTGCCAGCAGCTTACCTCGGGATGGCTACACCTTC.

V and J are TRBV15 and TRBJ1-2, with D perhaps TRBD1 (5 bases). CDR1 is LNHNV, CDR2 YYDKDF, per germline (reference sequence). V shed 1 base and J shed 7 bases, with 7 bases lying between them. The CDR3 runs 12 residues. CDR3: CATSRVGGGYTF. The CDR3 nucleotides read TGTGCCACCAGCAGAGTGGGGGGTGGCTACACCTTC.

The chain carries TRBV18 and TRBJ2-3, with 7 positions matching TRBD2. CDR3 length: 14 residues. The germline V gene has CDR1 KGHSH and CDR2 LQKENI. J gave up 2 bases and V 6 bases, and 5 bases lay outside the gene matches. The CDR3 spells CASSWGGPTDTQYF. CDR3 sequence (DNA): TGTGCCAGCTCGTGGGGGGGTCCCACAGATACGCAGTATTTT. The full variable domain, in which reference TRBV18 and TRBJ2-3 provide the parts outside the CDR3, is NAGVMQNPRHLVRRRGQEARLRCSPMKGHSHVYWYRQLPEEGLKFMVYLQKENIIDESGMPKERFSAEFPKEGPSILRIQQVVRGDSAAYFCASSWGGPTDTQYFGPGTRLTVL.

The rearrangement joins TRBV27 to TRBJ2-2, with no clear D. CDR3 length equals 11 residues. The germline V gene has CDR1 MNHEY and CDR2 SMNVEV (reference sequence). V lost 3 bases, J lost 6 bases, and 2 bases lay in between. CDR3 coding DNA: TGTGCCAGCAGTTTCTCCGGGGAGCTGTTTTTT. It specifies CASSFSGELFF.

This chain joins TRBV15 and TRBJ2-1, with 13 bases identical to TRBD2. J lost 5 bases, V lost 4 bases, and 2 bases had no gene match. Germline CDR1 LNHNV, CDR2 YYDKDF (reference sequence). This CDR3 contains 15 residues. The CDR3 spells CATSKGTSGNNEQFF. The DNA of the CDR3 is TGTGCCACCAGCAAGGGGACTAGCGGGAACAATGAGCAGTTCTTC.

This rearrangement joins TRBV14 to TRBJ2-1, with 8 bases aligning to TRBD1. The CDR3 sequence is 17 residues long. J gave up 0 bases and V 0 bases, and 4 bases lay outside the gene matches. Looked up from germline, CDR1 is SGHDN and CDR2 is FVKESK. CDR3 in amino acids: CASSQDQGARSYNEQFF. CDR3 DNA: TGTGCCAGCAGCCAAGACCAGGGGGCACGCTCCTACAATGAGCAGTTCTTC.

This chain joins TRBV28 and TRBJ2-3; 8 bases are shared with TRBD2. Trimming removed 4 bases from V and 2 bases from J; junction bases left unmatched: 8. The CDR3 is 16 amino acids. CDR1 is MDHEN, CDR2 SYDVKM, per germline. CDR3 coding DNA: TGTGCCAGCAGTTCGCACGGGGGGGAGAACACAGATACGCAGTATTTT. This translates into CASSSHGGENTDTQYF.

The rearrangement uses TRBV15 and TRBJ2-7, with D possibly TRBD2 on 5 matching bases. Germline values: CDR1 LNHNV, CDR2 YYDKDF (reference sequence). Deletions cut 4 bases from V and 4 bases from J, with 17 bases between. CDR3 length equals 15 residues. CDR3 region: CATSKRIEWTYEQYF. The DNA for the CDR3 is TGTGCCACCAGCAAACGAATCGAGTGGACTTACGAGCAGTACTTC.

The chain has TRBV30 and TRBJ1-2, with D possibly being TRBD1 (5 bases). Trimming stripped 5 bases from V and 6 bases from J, with 13 bases between. The CDR3 loop spans 12 amino acids. Germline V lookup: CDR1 GTSNPN, CDR2 SVGIG (reference sequence). The CDR3 reads CAWDGPTDGYTF. The DNA for the CDR3 is TGTGCCTGGGATGGACCGACAGATGGCTACACCTTC.

This chain uses TRBV28 with TRBJ2-7; 11 bases map to TRBD2. This CDR3 spans 13 amino acids. CDR1 is MDHEN and CDR2 is SYDVKM in the germline V gene. The V segment lost 7 bases and the J segment 7 bases; nucleotides outside the gene matches: 6. CDR3 DNA: TGTGCCAGCACCCAACTAGCGGGAGTTGAGCAGTACTTC. Its translation is CASTQLAGVEQYF.

By sample share, this clone is medium-sized. The rearrangement joins TRBV11-2 to TRBJ2-2; perhaps TRBD1 as D (5 bases). The CDR3 spans 18 residues. V lost 4 bases and J lost 3, with 21 bases in between. In germline, CDR1 is SGHAT, CDR2 FQNNGV. DNA for the CDR3: TGTGCCAGCAGCTGGCCCCGAACAGGCCGCACGGACACCGGGGAGCTGTTTTTT. Amino acids: CASSWPRTGRTDTGELFF.

The chain links TRBV25-1 to TRBJ1-1; a weak D match, TRBD1 (6 bases). The CDR3 consists of 15 residues. Germline assignment: CDR1 MGHDK and CDR2 SYGVNS. Trimming cost V 7 bases and J 0 bases, with 15 bases left between them. Here the CDR3 DNA reads TGTGCCAGCACTGATGTGGGGGCTATGAACACTGAAGCTTTCTTT. Translating gives CASTDVGAMNTEAFF. Full variable domain (missing parts from reference TRBV25-1 and TRBJ1-1): EADIYQTPRYLVIGTGKKITLECSQTMGHDKMYWYQQDPGMELHLIHYSYGVNSTEKGDLSSESTVSRIRTEHFPLTLESARPSHTSQYLCASTDVGAMNTEAFFGQGTRLTVV.